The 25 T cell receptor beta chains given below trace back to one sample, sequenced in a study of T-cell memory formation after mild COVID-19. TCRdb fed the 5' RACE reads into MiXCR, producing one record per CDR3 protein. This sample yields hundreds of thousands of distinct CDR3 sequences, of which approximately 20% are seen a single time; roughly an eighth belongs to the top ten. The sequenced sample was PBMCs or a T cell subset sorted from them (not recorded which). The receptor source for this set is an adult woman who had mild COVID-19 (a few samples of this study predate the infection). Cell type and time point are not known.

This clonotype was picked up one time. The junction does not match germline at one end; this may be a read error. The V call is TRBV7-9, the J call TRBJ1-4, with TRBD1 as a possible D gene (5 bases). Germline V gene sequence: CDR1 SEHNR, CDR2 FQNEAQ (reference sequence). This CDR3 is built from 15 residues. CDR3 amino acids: CASSLEGFTNEKMFF. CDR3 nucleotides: TGTGCCAGCAGCTTAGAGGGGTTTACTAATGAAAAAATGTTTTTT.

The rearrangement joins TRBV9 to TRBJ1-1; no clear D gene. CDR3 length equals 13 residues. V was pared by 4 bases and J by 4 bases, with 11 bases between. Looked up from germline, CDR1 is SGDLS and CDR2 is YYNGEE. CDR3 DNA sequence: TGTGCCAGCAGCCCAATCCCCGGCACTGAAGCTTTCTTT. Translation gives CASSPIPGTEAFF.

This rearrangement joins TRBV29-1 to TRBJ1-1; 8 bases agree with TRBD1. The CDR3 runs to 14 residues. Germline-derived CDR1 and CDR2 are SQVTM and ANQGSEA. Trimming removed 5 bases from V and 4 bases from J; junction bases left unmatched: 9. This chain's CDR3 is CSVQGARSRTEAFF. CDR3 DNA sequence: TGCAGCGTTCAGGGGGCGAGATCTCGCACTGAAGCTTTCTTT. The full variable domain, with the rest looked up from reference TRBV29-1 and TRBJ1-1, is SAVISQKPSRDICQRGTSLTIQCQVDSQVTMMFWYRQQPGQSLTLIATANQGSEATYESGFVIDKFPISRPNLTFSTLTVSNMSPEDSSIYLCSVQGARSRTEAFFGQGTRLTVV.

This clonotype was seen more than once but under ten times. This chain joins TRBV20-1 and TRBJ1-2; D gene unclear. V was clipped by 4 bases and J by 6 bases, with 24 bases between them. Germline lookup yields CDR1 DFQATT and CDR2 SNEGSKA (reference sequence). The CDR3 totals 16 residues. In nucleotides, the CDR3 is TGCAGTGCTACTACCACGAGGCCGACAAGTGCCGATGGCTACACCTTC. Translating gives CSATTTRPTSADGYTF.

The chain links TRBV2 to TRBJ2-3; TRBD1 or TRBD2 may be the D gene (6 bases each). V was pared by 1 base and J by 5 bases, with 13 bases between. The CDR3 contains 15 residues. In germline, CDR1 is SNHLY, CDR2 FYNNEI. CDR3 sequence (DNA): TGTGCCAGCAGTGAAGGAGGGGGGTCCGGAGATACGCAGTATTTT. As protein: CASSEGGGSGDTQYF.

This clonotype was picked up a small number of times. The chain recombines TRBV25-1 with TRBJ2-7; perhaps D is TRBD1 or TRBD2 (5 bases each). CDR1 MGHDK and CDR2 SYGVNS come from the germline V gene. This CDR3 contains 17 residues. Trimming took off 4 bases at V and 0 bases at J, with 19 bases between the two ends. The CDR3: CASSGRDPQSGSYEQYF. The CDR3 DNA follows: TGTGCCAGCAGTGGTCGGGACCCGCAGTCGGGCTCCTACGAGCAGTACTTC.

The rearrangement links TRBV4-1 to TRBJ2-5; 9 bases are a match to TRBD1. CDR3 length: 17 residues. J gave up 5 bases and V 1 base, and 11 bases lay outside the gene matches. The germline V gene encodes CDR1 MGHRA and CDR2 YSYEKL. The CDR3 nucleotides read TGCGCCAGCAGCCAAGTCCCTCCACAGGGGGCTTGGGAGACCCAGTACTTC. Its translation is CASSQVPPQGAWETQYF.

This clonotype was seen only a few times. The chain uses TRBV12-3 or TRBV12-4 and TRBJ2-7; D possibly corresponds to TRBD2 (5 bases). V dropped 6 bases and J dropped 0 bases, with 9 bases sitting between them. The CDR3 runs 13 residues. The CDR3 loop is CASSPGDSYEQYF. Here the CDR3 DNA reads TGTGCCAGCAGCCCCGGGGACTCCTACGAGCAGTACTTC.

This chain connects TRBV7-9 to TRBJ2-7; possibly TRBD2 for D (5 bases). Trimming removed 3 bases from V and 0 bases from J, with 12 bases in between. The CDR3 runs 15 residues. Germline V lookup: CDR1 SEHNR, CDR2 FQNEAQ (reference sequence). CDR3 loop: CASSLALGSSYEQYF. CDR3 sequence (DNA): TGTGCCAGCAGCTTGGCCCTTGGGAGCTCCTACGAGCAGTACTTC.

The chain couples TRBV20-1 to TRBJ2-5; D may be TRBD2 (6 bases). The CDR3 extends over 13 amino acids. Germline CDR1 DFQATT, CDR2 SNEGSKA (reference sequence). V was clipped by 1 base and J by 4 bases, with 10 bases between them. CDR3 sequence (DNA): TGCAGTGCTAGAGGGGGGGTTCTAGAGACCCAGTACTTC. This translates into CSARGGVLETQYF.

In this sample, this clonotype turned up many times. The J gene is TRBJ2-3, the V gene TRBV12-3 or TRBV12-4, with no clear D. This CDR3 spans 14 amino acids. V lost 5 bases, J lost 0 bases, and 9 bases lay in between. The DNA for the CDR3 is TGTGCCAGCAGTCTTACTTCTAGCACAGATACGCAGTATTTT. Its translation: CASSLTSSTDTQYF.

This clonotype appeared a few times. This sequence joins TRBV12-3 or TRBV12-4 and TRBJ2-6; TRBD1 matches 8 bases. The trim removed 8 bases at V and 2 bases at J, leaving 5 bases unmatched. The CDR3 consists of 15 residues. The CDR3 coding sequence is TGTGCCAGCTTATCCAGGGGGCCTGGGGCCAACGTCCTGACTTTC. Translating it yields CASLSRGPGANVLTF.

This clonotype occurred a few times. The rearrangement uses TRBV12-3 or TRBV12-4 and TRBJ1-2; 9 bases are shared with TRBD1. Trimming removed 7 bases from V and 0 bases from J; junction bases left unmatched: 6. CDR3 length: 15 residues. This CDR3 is CASILRTGANYGYTF. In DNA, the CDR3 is TGTGCCAGCATTCTCCGGACAGGGGCTAACTATGGCTACACCTTC.

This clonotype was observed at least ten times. The CDR3 sequence is CASSATDTQYF. The DNA for the CDR3 is TGTGCCAGCAGTGCCACAGATACGCAGTATTTT. V and J are TRBV12-3 or TRBV12-4 and TRBJ2-3, with D uncertain. The CDR3 length is 11 residues. V was pared by 5 bases and J by 2 bases, with 2 bases between.

The CDR3 DNA follows: TGTGCCAGCAGCAGGGCGGGAGAGGGAGGCGGGGAGCTGTTTTTT. Translating it yields CASSRAGEGGGELFF. This sequence joins TRBV21-1 and TRBJ2-2; the table's D call, TRBD1, was not checked against the DNA. TRBV21-1 is described as a pseudogene. CDR3 length: 15 residues.

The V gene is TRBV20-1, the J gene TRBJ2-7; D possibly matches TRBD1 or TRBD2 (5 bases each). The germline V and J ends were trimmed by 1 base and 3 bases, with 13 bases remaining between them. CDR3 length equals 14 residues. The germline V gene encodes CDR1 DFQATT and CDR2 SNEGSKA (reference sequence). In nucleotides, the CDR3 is TGCAGTGCTAGAGTCGGGGCCCTCGGCTACGAGCAGTACTTC. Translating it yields CSARVGALGYEQYF.

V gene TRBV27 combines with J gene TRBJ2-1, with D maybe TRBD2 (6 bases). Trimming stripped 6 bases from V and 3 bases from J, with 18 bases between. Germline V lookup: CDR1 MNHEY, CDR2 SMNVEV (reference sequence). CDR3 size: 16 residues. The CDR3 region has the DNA TGTGCCAGCAGCCCCGGGTCGGGAGACTTCTACAATGAGCAGTTCTTC. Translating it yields CASSPGSGDFYNEQFF.

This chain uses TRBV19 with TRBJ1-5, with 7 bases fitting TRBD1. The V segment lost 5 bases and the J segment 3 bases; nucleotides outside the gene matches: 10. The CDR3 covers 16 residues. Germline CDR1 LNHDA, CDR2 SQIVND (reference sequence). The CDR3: CASSPDRMLINQPQHF. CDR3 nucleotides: TGTGCCAGTAGTCCGGACAGGATGCTTATCAATCAGCCCCAGCATTTT. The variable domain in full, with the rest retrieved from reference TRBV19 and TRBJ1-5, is DGGITQSPKYLFRKEGQNVTLSCEQNLNHDAMYWYRQDPGQGLRLIYYSQIVNDFQKGDIAEGYSVSREKKESFPLTVTSAQKNPTAFYLCASSPDRMLINQPQHFGDGTRLSIL.

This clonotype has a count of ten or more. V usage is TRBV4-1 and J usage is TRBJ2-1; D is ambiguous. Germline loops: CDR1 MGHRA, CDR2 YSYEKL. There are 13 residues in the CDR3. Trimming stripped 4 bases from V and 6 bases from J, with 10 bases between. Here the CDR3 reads CASSRGSANEQFF. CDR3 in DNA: TGCGCCAGCAGCCGAGGATCGGCCAATGAGCAGTTCTTC.

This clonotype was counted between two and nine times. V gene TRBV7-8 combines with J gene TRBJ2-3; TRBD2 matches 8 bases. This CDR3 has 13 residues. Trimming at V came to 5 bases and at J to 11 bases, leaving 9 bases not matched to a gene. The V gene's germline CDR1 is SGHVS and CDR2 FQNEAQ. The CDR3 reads CASSPTLAGLQYF. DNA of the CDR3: TGTGCCAGCAGCCCCACCCTAGCGGGTCTGCAGTATTTT.

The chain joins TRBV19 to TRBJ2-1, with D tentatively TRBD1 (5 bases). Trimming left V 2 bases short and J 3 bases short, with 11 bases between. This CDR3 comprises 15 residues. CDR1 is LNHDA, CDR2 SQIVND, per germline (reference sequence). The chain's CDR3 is CASSIRGFGYNEQFF. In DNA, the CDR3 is TGTGCCAGTAGTATAAGGGGTTTCGGCTACAATGAGCAGTTCTTC.

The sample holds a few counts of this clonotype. CDR3 in amino acids: CASSGEVPRGHLNQFF. CDR3 sequence (DNA): TGTGCCAGCAGCGGAGAGGTGCCCAGGGGGCACCTCAACCAGTTCTTC. V usage is TRBV7-9 and J usage is TRBJ2-1, with 8 bases aligning to TRBD1. CDR1 SEHNR and CDR2 FQNEAQ come from the germline V gene (reference sequence). The length of the CDR3 is 16 residues. The V gene end was trimmed by 5 bases and the J gene end by 13 bases; junction bases not matched to a gene: 19.

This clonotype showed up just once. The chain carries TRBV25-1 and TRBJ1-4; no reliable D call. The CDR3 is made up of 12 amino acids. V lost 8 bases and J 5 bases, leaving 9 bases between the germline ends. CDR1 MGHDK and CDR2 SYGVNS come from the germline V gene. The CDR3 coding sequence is TGTGCCAGCGTGACACCGAATGAAAAACTGTTTTTT. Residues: CASVTPNEKLFF.

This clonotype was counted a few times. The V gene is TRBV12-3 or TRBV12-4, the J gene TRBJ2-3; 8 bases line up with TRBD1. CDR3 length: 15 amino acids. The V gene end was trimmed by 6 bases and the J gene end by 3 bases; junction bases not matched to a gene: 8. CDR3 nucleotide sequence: TGTGCCAGCAGGACCGGGACAGGATCGACAGATACGCAGTATTTT. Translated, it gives CASRTGTGSTDTQYF.

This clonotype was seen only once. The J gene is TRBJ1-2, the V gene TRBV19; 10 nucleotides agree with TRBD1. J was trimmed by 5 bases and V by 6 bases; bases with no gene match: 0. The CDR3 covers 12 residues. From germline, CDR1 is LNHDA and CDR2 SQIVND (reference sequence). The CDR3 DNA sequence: TGTGCCAGTAGGGACAGGGGGTATGGCTACACCTTC. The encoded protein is CASRDRGYGYTF.